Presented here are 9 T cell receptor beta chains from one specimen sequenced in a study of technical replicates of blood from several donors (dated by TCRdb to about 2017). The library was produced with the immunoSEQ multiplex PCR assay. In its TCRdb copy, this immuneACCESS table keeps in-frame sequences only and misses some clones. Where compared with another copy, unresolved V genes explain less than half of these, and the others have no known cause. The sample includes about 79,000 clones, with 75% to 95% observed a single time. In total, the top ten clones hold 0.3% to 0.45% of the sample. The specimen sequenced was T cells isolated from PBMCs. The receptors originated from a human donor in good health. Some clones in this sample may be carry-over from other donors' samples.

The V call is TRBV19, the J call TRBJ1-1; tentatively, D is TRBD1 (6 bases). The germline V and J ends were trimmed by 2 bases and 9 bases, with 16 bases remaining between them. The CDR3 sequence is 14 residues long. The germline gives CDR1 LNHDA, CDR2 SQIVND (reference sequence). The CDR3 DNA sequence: TGTGCCAGTAGTATAAGGGGGGAGGGGAGGCAAGCTTTCTTT. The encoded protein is CASSIRGEGRQAFF.

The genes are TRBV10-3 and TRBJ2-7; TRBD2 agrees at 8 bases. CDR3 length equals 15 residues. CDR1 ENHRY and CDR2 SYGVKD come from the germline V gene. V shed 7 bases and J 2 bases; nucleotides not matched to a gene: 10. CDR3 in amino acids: CAIKSRTSTTYEQYF. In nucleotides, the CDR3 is TGTGCCATCAAGTCCAGGACTAGCACGACCTACGAGCAGTACTTC.

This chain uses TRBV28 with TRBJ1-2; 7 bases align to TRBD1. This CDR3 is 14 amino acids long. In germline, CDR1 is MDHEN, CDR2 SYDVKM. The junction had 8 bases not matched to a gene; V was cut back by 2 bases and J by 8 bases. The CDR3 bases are TGTGCCAGCAGTTTACCCGACAGGGTTGGGGGCTACACCTTC. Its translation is CASSLPDRVGGYTF.

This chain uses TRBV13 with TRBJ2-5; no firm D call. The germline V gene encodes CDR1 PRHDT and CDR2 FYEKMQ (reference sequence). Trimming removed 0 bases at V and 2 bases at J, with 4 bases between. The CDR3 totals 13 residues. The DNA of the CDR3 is TGTGCCAGCAGCTTAGGACGGCAAGAGACCCAGTACTTC. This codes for CASSLGRQETQYF.

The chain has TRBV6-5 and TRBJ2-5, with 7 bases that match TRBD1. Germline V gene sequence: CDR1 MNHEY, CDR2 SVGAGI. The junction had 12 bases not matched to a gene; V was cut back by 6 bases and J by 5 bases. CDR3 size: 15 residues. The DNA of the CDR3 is TGTGCCAGCAGCTTCTGGGACAGTTCGGGGGAGACCCAGTACTTC. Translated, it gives CASSFWDSSGETQYF.

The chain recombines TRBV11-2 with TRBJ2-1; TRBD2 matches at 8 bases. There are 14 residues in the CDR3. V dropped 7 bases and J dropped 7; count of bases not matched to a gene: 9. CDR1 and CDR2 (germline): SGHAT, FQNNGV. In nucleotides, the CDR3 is TGTGCCAGCACCCACGTAGCGGGGCCAAATGAGCAGTTCTTC. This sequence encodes CASTHVAGPNEQFF. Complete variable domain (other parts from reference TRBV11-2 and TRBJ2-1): EAGVAQSPRYKIIEKRQSVAFWCNPISGHATLYWYQQILGQGPKLLIQFQNNGVVDDSQLPKDRFSAERLKGVDSTLKIQPAKLEDSAVYLCASTHVAGPNEQFFGPGTRLTVL.

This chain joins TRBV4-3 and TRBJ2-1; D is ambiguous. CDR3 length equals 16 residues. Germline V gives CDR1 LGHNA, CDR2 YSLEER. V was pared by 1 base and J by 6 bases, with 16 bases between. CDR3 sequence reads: CASSQVSSPPSNEQFF. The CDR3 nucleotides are TGCGCCAGCAGCCAAGTATCCAGCCCTCCTAGCAATGAGCAGTTCTTC.

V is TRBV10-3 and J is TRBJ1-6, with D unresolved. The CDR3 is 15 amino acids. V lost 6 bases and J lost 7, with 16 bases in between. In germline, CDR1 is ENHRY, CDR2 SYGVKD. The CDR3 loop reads CAIRLGEGENSPLHF. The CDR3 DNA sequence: TGTGCCATCAGGTTGGGAGAGGGAGAGAATTCACCCCTCCACTTT.

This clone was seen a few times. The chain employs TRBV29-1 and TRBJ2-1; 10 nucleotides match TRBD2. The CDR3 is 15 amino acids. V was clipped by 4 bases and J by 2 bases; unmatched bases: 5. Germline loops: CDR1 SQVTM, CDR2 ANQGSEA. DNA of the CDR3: TGCAGCGTTGGGCTAGCGGGAGACCCCTACAATGAGCAGTTCTTC. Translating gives CSVGLAGDPYNEQFF.